The TCR beta chain described here comes from a study of cytomegalovirus exposure and HLA in healthy donors. The PCR ran on 60 Vbeta and 13 Jbeta primers. Assay: immunoSEQ multiplex PCR; the TCRdb copy retains only in-frame clones and omits some. This table holds roughly 130,000 clones, about 66% found once. Overall study results and limits: The study labeled 150 to 200 TCR beta chains cytomegalovirus-associated.

The V gene end was trimmed by 5 bases and the J gene end by 3 bases; junction bases not matched to a gene: 7. This CDR3 has 15 amino acids. In germline, CDR1 is LNHDA, CDR2 SQIVND (reference sequence). With regard to this clone: Its matching antigen is unknown.

The chain has TRBV19 and TRBJ2-5, with TRBD2 identical over 9 bases. This clonotype originated in a male donor in good health and CMV-seronegative. The source material was PBMCs. The CDR3 reads CASSSGTSLKETQYF. CDR3 DNA sequence: TGTGCCAGTAGTTCCGGGACTAGCCTAAAAGAGACCCAGTACTTC.